Listed here are 26 T cell receptor beta chains from one sample, sequenced in a study of early T cells in non-severe SARS-CoV-2 infection (dated by TCRdb to 2020 to 2023). The method was 5' RACE. The listed sequencing device is NextSeq 500. The public reads were reprocessed in TCRdb via fastp at Q25 and MiXCR, keeping in-frame beta chains. Entries are consolidated by CDR3 protein sequence, retaining the most common genes and DNA. The sample table lists approximately 110,000 distinct CDR3 sequences, 15% of them with a count of one. The top ten clonotypes cover 21% of the sample. Sequenced: whole blood. The receptor set was obtained from an adult who was a healthcare worker with PCR-confirmed SARS-CoV-2 infection or an uninfected control (not recorded which).

This clonotype occurred a few times. The V call is TRBV29-1, the J call TRBJ1-1; D unresolved. This CDR3 comprises 13 residues. The germline V gene encodes CDR1 SQVTM and CDR2 ANQGSEA. V was cut by 5 bases and J by 1 base, with 11 bases left in between. DNA for the CDR3: TGCAGCGTTTCCCCACGACAGAACACTGAAGCTTTCTTT. It specifies CSVSPRQNTEAFF.

In its sample, this clonotype was seen a few times. This sequence joins TRBV12-3 or TRBV12-4 and TRBJ1-1, with D uncertain. The CDR3 extends over 11 amino acids. V was trimmed by 4 bases and J by 5 bases, leaving 5 bases between them. CDR3 DNA sequence: TGTGCCAGCAGTTATAAAACTGAAGCTTTCTTT. This translates into CASSYKTEAFF.

J is TRBJ2-3 and V is TRBV7-8; D perhaps matches TRBD1 (6 bases). Trimming pared 4 bases from V and 2 bases from J, leaving 10 bases between. Per germline, CDR1 SGHVS and CDR2 FQNEAQ. The CDR3 totals 14 residues. The CDR3, as DNA: TGTGCCAGCAGCTCGGACAGACCCACAGATACGCAGTATTTT. Translated: CASSSDRPTDTQYF.

This clonotype has more than one count but fewer than ten. The chain has TRBV20-1 and TRBJ1-3; no clear D. The CDR3 has 17 residues. The ends were cut back, 4 bases at V and 0 bases at J, with 19 bases in the middle. Per germline, CDR1 DFQATT and CDR2 SNEGSKA (reference sequence). CDR3 nucleotides: TGCAGTGCTAACTCTGGACCGGAGTCCTACTCTGGAAACACCATATATTTT. It is translated as CSANSGPESYSGNTIYF.

The chain employs TRBV3-1 and TRBJ2-7; the D call may be TRBD1 or TRBD2 (5 bases each). The CDR3 covers 14 residues. Germline CDR1 reads LGHDT; CDR2 reads YNNKEL (reference sequence). Trimming stripped 1 base from V and 3 bases from J, with 10 bases between. The CDR3 spells CASSQAEGRYEQYF. As DNA, the CDR3 is TGTGCCAGCAGCCAAGCCGAGGGACGCTACGAGCAGTACTTC.

This clonotype was detected many times. V is TRBV7-8 and J is TRBJ1-1; D call uncertain. Trimming took 3 bases from V and 4 from J, leaving 15 bases between them. Germline V lookup: CDR1 SGHVS, CDR2 FQNEAQ. This CDR3 contains 15 residues. Here the CDR3 reads CASSFQTSFGTEAFF. The CDR3 DNA reads TGTGCCAGCAGCTTCCAGACATCCTTCGGCACTGAAGCTTTCTTT. Full variable domain (rest looked up from reference TRBV7-8 and TRBJ1-1): GAGVSQSPRYKVAKRGQDVALRCDPISGHVSLFWYQQALGQGPEFLTYFQNEAQLDKSGLPSDRFFAERPEGSVSTLKIQRTQQEDSAVYLCASSFQTSFGTEAFFGQGTRLTVV.

This clonotype has just one count. The chain is built from TRBV7-9 and TRBJ1-4, with 8 positions matching TRBD1. Losses at the gene ends were 5 bases for V and 8 bases for J; bases not matched to a gene: 10. This CDR3 has 15 amino acids. Germline loops: CDR1 SEHNR, CDR2 FQNEAQ (reference sequence). Here the CDR3 reads CASSSQTGVREKLFF. CDR3 DNA: TGTGCCAGCAGCAGCCAGACAGGGGTCAGGGAAAAACTGTTTTTT.

This clonotype was recorded a few times. The chain carries TRBV7-8 and TRBJ1-1; the D gene is possibly TRBD1 (6 bases). Trimming took 2 bases from V and 2 from J, leaving 18 bases between them. Per the germline V gene, CDR1 is SGHVS and CDR2 is FQNEAQ. The CDR3 contains 17 residues. CDR3 DNA sequence: TGTGCCAGCAGCTTAATTGGGGGGCGTGACGGTAACACTGAAGCTTTCTTT. Amino acid sequence: CASSLIGGRDGNTEAFF.

V usage is TRBV20-1 and J usage is TRBJ2-1, with D maybe TRBD2 (6 bases). Germline-derived CDR1 and CDR2 are DFQATT and SNEGSKA (reference sequence). V was pared by 5 bases and J by 4 bases, with 21 bases between. CDR3 size: 16 residues. The CDR3 nucleotides are TGCAGTGCTCCAGCTCTAGCGCATGGTCTTTACAATGAGCAGTTCTTC. Amino acids: CSAPALAHGLYNEQFF.

This clonotype appeared many times. This rearrangement joins TRBV4-1 to TRBJ1-2, with D perhaps TRBD1 (6 bases). Germline V gives CDR1 MGHRA, CDR2 YSYEKL. Trimming stripped 1 base from V and 8 bases from J, with 20 bases between. There are 16 residues in the CDR3. CDR3 nucleotide sequence: TGCGCCAGCAGCCAAGTCGTAAGTCAGGGGCGGAGCGGCTACACCTTC. Translated: CASSQVVSQGRSGYTF.

There are many counts of this clonotype. This rearrangement joins TRBV6-2 or TRBV6-3 to TRBJ2-6; 8 bases line up with TRBD1. Germline V CDR1 and CDR2: MNHEY, SVGEGT. With 2 bases clipped from V and 3 bases from J, the junction kept 9 bases outside the gene matches. CDR3 length equals 18 residues. CDR3 loop: CASSYEAGGEVGANVLTF. CDR3 DNA: TGTGCCAGCAGTTACGAGGCAGGGGGCGAAGTTGGGGCCAACGTCCTGACTTTC.

This clonotype was observed at least ten times. The chain combines TRBV9 with TRBJ1-6, with D maybe TRBD1 (5 bases). Germline V gene sequence: CDR1 SGDLS, CDR2 YYNGEE. V lost 3 bases, J lost 0 bases, and 10 bases lay in between. The CDR3 covers 16 residues. CDR3: CASSAGPSSYNSPLHF. The CDR3 DNA reads as TGTGCCAGCAGCGCGGGGCCTAGCTCCTATAATTCACCCCTCCACTTT. Combining the CDR3 with reference TRBV9 and TRBJ1-6 gives the whole variable domain DSGVTQTPKHLITATGQRVTLRCSPRSGDLSVYWYQQSLDQGLQFLIQYYNGEERAKGNILERFSAQQFPDLHSELNLSSLELGDSALYFCASSAGPSSYNSPLHFGNGTRLTVT.

This clonotype was found a few times. This chain links TRBV12-3 or TRBV12-4 with TRBJ2-7; D could derive from TRBD1 or TRBD2 (5 bases each). Trimming stripped 4 bases from V and 6 bases from J, with 10 bases between. There are 12 residues in the CDR3. The CDR3 coding sequence is TGTGCCAGCAGTTGGGACGACGTCGAGCAGTACTTC. It yields the protein CASSWDDVEQYF.

A single count supports this clonotype. This sequence joins TRBV9 and TRBJ2-1; TRBD2 matches 12 bases. V trimming: 3 bases; J trimming: 4 bases; junction bases outside the gene matches: 8. The CDR3 runs 17 residues. Per germline, CDR1 SGDLS and CDR2 YYNGEE. CDR3 amino acids: CASSETSGGWIYNEQFF. CDR3 coding DNA: TGTGCCAGCAGCGAGACTAGCGGGGGATGGATATACAATGAGCAGTTCTTC.

This clonotype was counted a few times. The V gene is TRBV5-6, the J gene TRBJ1-5; D ambiguous. CDR3 length equals 13 residues. V was shortened by 2 bases and J by 4 bases, with 7 bases between the two germline ends. The germline CDR1 and CDR2 sequences are SGHDT and YYEEEE. The CDR3 sequence is CASSFSGNQPQHF. The CDR3, as DNA: TGTGCCAGCAGCTTTTCCGGGAATCAGCCCCAGCATTTT.

V and J are TRBV12-3 or TRBV12-4 and TRBJ1-1; D gene uncertain. This CDR3 comprises 13 residues. V was shortened by 7 bases and J by 2 bases, with 11 bases between the two germline ends. CDR3 DNA: TGTGCCAGCAAAACTGCGGATAACACTGAAGCTTTCTTT. This encodes CASKTADNTEAFF.

This clonotype was detected ten times or more. One end of the junction does not line up with germline, which may come from a read error. The chain has TRBV3-1 and TRBJ1-1; no reliable D call. The CDR3 extends over 12 amino acids. Germline V gene lookup returns CDR1 LGHDT and CDR2 YNNKEL (reference sequence). CDR3 sequence: CASSYTNTEVFF. The CDR3 DNA is TGTGCCAGCAGCTACACTAACACTGAAGTTTTCTTT.

This chain links TRBV29-1 with TRBJ2-7; TRBD1 matches at 9 bases. CDR3 size: 12 residues. The V gene end was trimmed by 7 bases and the J gene end by 7 bases; junction bases not matched to a gene: 8. CDR1 is SQVTM and CDR2 is ANQGSEA in the germline V gene. This CDR3 is CSAGQGTGEQYF. The CDR3, as DNA: TGCAGCGCCGGACAGGGGACGGGAGAGCAGTACTTC.

This sequence joins TRBV7-6 and TRBJ2-5; D possibly corresponds to TRBD2 (6 bases). CDR3 size: 15 residues. CDR1 is SGHVS and CDR2 is FNYEAQ in the germline V gene. Trimming removed 5 bases at V and 4 bases at J, with 17 bases between. The CDR3 DNA reads as TGTGCCAGCAGCCCCCGGGGGTCAGCCGGAGAGACCCAGTACTTC. It translates to CASSPRGSAGETQYF.

This clonotype has a count of ten or more. The V call is TRBV7-3, the J call TRBJ1-1, with D uncertain. V lost 5 bases to trimming and J lost 1 base, with 11 bases between them. The V gene's germline CDR1 is SGHTA and CDR2 FQGTGA. The CDR3 has 14 residues. The CDR3 spells CASSPGPPNTEAFF. The DNA for the CDR3 is TGTGCCAGCAGCCCAGGACCGCCGAACACTGAAGCTTTCTTT.

The V and J genes are TRBV5-5 and TRBJ1-4; perhaps TRBD1 as D (5 bases). Per the germline V gene, CDR1 is SGHKS and CDR2 is YYEKEE (reference sequence). The CDR3 runs 15 residues. V was trimmed by 3 bases and J by 5 bases, leaving 14 bases between them. CDR3: CASSWGVRTNEKLFF. CDR3 sequence (DNA): TGTGCCAGCAGCTGGGGGGTGCGGACCAATGAAAAACTGTTTTTT.

This clonotype has only a few counts. The J gene is TRBJ2-5, the V gene TRBV5-4, with 7 nucleotides matching TRBD1. V shed 4 bases and J 1 base; nucleotides not matched to a gene: 10. This CDR3 is built from 16 residues. Germline V gives CDR1 SGHNT, CDR2 YYREEE (reference sequence). In DNA, the CDR3 is TGTGCCAGCAGCCGGATCACAGGGGCCCCCCAAGAGACCCAGTACTTC. Residues: CASSRITGAPQETQYF.

This clonotype was detected ten times or more. The chain combines TRBV7-9 with TRBJ1-1, with unresolved D. Trimming removed 6 bases from V and 1 base from J, with 9 bases in between. In germline, CDR1 is SEHNR, CDR2 FQNEAQ (reference sequence). The CDR3 sequence is 13 residues long. CDR3 in amino acids: CASSPTPNTEAFF. The CDR3 DNA reads TGTGCCAGCAGTCCTACACCGAACACTGAAGCTTTCTTT.

This clonotype was recorded at least ten times. The chain is built from TRBV6-1 and TRBJ2-7; no firm D call. This CDR3 contains 15 residues. The germline gives CDR1 MNHNS, CDR2 SASEGT. Trimming stripped 3 bases from V and 7 bases from J, with 19 bases between. The DNA for the CDR3 is TGTGCCAGCAGTGAGGGATCCGATCTGTCTGGGGAGCAGTACTTC. Translation gives CASSEGSDLSGEQYF.

The chain couples TRBV3-1 to TRBJ1-1; no clear D. V lost 3 bases and J 2 bases, leaving 10 bases between the germline ends. From germline, CDR1 is LGHDT and CDR2 YNNKEL (reference sequence). The CDR3 is 14 amino acids. The CDR3 DNA sequence: TGTGCCAGCAGCCACCGGGCCATCAACACTGAAGCTTTCTTT. Protein: CASSHRAINTEAFF.

Only a few counts were recorded for this clonotype. This chain joins TRBV25-1 and TRBJ1-6; D is uncertain. CDR1 is MGHDK and CDR2 is SYGVNS in the germline V gene. Trimming cost V 8 bases and J 5 bases, with 10 bases left between them. The CDR3 length is 13 residues. The CDR3 DNA reads TGTGCCAGCTCCGACACAAATAATTCACCCCTCCACTTT. Protein product: CASSDTNNSPLHF.